Here is one TCR beta chain with its context. Its matching antigen is unknown. The data derive from a study of OX40 agonist ivuxolimab in advanced cancers. Study-level points and caveats: CD4+ and CD8+ blood T cells expanded clonally by week 6 at 0.1 to 3.0 mg/kg. Researchers report that CD8+ T cells had, on average, more expanded clones than CD4+. Expanded peripheral T cells had an undetermined antigen specificity.

Sequencing was performed with immunoSEQ multiplex PCR; in TCRdb, only in-frame clones are kept and a portion is missing. The repertoire holds roughly 80,000 clones, with around nine tenths as singletons. From germline, CDR1 is SGHRS and CDR2 YFSETQ. The CDR3 has 16 residues. Trimming cost V 5 bases and J 5 bases; bases outside gene matches: 10. At cycle 4 day 1, cycle 7 day 1, and baseline, blood was sampled. The rearrangement joins TRBV5-1 to TRBJ1-2, with 12 bases lining up with TRBD1. This TCR was sampled from an adult with an advanced solid tumor such as melanoma, head and neck, liver or kidney cancer. Specimen: CD4+ or CD8+ T cells sorted from blood, collected in a trial of the OX40 agonist ivuxolimab. The CDR3 DNA reads TGCGCCAGCAGTAATCCCGGGACAGGGGGCGCATATGGCTACACCTTC. Amino acid sequence: CASSNPGTGGAYGYTF.